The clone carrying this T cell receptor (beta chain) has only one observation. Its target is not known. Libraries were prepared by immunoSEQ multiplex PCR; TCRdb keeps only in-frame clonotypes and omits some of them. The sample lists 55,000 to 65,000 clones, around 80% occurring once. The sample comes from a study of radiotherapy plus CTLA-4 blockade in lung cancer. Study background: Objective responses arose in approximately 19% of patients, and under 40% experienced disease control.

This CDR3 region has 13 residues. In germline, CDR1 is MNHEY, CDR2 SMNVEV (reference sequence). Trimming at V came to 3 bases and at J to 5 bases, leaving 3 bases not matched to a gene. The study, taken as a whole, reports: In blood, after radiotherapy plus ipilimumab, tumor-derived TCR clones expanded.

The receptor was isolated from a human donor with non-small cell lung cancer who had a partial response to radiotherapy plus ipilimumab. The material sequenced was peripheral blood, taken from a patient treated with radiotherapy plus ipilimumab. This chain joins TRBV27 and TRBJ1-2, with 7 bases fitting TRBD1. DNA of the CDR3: TGTGCCAGCAGTTTGGGCAGGGGGTATGGCTACACCTTC. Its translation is CASSLGRGYGYTF.